This TCR beta chain appears in the sequencing data of a study of blood T cell repertoires in COVID-19. The germline gives CDR1 SGHTA, CDR2 FQGNSA. V lost 3 bases and J lost 0; bases outside the gene matches: 5. The CDR3 runs to 16 residues. Assay used: immunoSEQ multiplex PCR; TCRdb lists only in-frame clones, some missing. The profile shows 150,000 to 200,000 clones, under 80% of them singletons. The chain recombines TRBV7-2 with TRBJ1-5, with 7 bases that match TRBD1. The sample comprised PBMCs or T cells enriched from blood (not recorded which). The clonotype was recovered from a woman in her fifties or sixties with acute COVID-19. The CDR3 nucleotides read TGTGCCAGCAGCTTGGGGACAGTATATAGCAATCAGCCCCAGCATTTT. This translates into CASSLGTVYSNQPQHF.